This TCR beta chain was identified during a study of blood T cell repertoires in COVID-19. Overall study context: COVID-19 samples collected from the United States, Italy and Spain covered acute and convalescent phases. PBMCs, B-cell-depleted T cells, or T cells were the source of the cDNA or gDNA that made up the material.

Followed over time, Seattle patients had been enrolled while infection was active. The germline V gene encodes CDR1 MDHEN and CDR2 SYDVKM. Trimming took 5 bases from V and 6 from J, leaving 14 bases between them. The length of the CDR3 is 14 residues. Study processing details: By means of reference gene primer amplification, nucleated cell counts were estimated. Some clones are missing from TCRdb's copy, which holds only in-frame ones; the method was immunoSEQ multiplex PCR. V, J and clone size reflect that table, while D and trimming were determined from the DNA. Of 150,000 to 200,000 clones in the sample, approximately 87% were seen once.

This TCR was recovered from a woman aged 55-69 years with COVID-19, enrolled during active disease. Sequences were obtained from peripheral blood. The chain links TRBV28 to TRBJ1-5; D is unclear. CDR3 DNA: TGTGCCAGCAGTACCGGGAGGGTTGGTCAGCCCCAGCATTTT. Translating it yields CASSTGRVGQPQHF.